The sequence of this TCR beta chain was determined in a study of metastatic and nonmetastatic thyroid tumors. As for the study in general: A comparison of repertoires was made across blood and tumor or nodule tissue from malignant and benign thyroid patients. Study-level points and caveats: Reportedly, malignant thyroid tumors had significantly higher TCR beta diversity than benign nodules, in blood and tumor.

This clone was detected a few times. Its antigen is undetermined. Original analysis: A classifier of distant metastasis in papillary thyroid cancer was built from CDR3 differences (across clinicopathological groups). TCRdb reassembled clones from the PCR reads with MiXCR. The V and J calls were not made by the authors but by TCRdb's processing. The sample yields about 21,000 clones, about 30% seen once. Among the patients, none had received any treatment before thyroid surgery. The TCR was taken from a male donor with papillary thyroid cancer or a benign thyroid nodule (not recorded which). Some clones in this sample may be carry-over from other donors' samples. Specimen: tumor tissue.

CDR3 sequence: CASSFGGDGYTF. The DNA for the CDR3 is TGTGCCAGCAGTTTCGGGGGGGATGGCTACACCTTC. V and J are TRBV28 and TRBJ1-2; D is possibly TRBD1 (5 bases). CDR1 and CDR2 (germline): MDHEN, SYDVKM. V was cut by 3 bases and J by 6 bases, with 8 bases left in between. The CDR3 has 12 amino acids.